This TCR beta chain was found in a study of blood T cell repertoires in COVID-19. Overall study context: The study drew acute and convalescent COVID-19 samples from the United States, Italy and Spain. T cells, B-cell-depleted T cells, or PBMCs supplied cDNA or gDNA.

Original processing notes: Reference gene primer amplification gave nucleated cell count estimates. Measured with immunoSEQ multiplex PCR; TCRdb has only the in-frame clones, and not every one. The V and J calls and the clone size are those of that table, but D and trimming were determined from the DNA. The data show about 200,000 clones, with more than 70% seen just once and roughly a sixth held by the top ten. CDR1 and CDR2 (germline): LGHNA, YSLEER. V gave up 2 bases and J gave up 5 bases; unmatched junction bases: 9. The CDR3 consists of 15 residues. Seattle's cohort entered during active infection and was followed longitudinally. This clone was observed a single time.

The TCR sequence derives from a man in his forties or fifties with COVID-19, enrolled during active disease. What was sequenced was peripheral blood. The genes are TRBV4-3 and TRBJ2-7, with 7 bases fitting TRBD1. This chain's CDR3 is CASSQNRDSSHEQYF. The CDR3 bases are TGCGCCAGCAGCCAAAACCGGGACAGTTCTCACGAGCAGTACTTC.